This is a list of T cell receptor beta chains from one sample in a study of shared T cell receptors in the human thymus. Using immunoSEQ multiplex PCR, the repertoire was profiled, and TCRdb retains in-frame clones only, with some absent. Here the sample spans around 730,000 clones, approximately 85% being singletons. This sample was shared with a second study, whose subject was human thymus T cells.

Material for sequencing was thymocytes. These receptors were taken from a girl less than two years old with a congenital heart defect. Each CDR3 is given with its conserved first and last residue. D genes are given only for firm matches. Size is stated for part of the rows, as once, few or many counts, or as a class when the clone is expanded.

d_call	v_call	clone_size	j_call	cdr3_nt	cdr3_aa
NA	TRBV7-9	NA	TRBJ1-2	TGTGCCAGCAGCTTAGAAACTCCGACAGGCATTAACTATGGCTACACCTTC	CASSLETPTGINYGYTF
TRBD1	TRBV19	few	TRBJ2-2	TGTGCCAGTAGTATAAGGTTTGGCAGGGGGTCCGGGGAGCTGTTTTTT	CASSIRFGRGSGELFF
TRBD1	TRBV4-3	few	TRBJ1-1	TGCGCCAGCAGCCAAGATGACAGGGGAGGGACTGAAGCTTTCTTT	CASSQDDRGGTEAFF
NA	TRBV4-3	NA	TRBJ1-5	TGCGCCAGCAGCCCCTCAGAGGACAGATATAGCAATCAGCCCCAGCATTTT	CASSPSEDRYSNQPQHF
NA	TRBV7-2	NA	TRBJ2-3	TGTGCCAGCAAATTGGAGGCCTACACAGATACGCAGTATTTT	CASKLEAYTDTQYF
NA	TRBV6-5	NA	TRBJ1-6	TGTGCCAGCAGCCCCCCCTATTCCCCCCTCCACTTT	CASSPPYSPLHF
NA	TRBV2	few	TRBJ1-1	TGTGCCAGCAGTGAAGAGCTAAGCAGGGGGAACACTGAAGCTTTCTTT	CASSEELSRGNTEAFF
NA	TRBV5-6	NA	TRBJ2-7	TGTGCCAGCAGCTCAGGGCCTCTATCCACCTTGGAGCAGTACTTC	CASSSGPLSTLEQYF
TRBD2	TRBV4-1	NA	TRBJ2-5	TGCGCCAGCAGCCAAGGCTCGCGGACTAGCGGGGGGGCGAAGCAAGAGACCCAGTACTTC	CASSQGSRTSGGAKQETQYF
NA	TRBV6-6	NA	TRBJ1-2	TGTGCCAGCAACACGCAGTTCCCTAACTATGGCTACACCTTC	CASNTQFPNYGYTF
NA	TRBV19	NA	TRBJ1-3	TGTGCCAGTAGTTCTCGCTCTGGAAACACCATATATTTT	CASSSRSGNTIYF
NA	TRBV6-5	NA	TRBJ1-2	TGTGCCAGCAGCCACACGGCAACAGCCACGCATGACTACACCTTC	CASSHTATATHDYTF
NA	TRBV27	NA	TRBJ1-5	TGTGCCAGCAGAACATCGGGGGGCAATCAGCCCCAGCATTTT	CASRTSGGNQPQHF
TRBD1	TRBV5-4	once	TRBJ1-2	TGTGCCAGCAGACGACAGGGCCAAACTACTAACTATGGCTACACCTTC	CASRRQGQTTNYGYTF
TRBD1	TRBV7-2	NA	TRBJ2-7	TGTGCCAGCAGCTCTTATGACAGGGGGCGGTACGAGCAGTACTTC	CASSSYDRGRYEQYF